Listed below are T cell receptor beta chains from one sample, sequenced in a study of blood T cells in healthy people across ages. TCRdb called the 5' RACE reads again in MiXCR, with one record for every CDR3 protein. The profile covers roughly 1,300,000 distinct CDR3 sequences, with 45% to 70% appearing a single time and 5.5% to 8% taken by the ten largest. Sequencing was carried out using blood. The receptors stem from a man aged 18 to 29 in good health. Each CDR3 is given with its conserved first and last residue. The D gene is left open where the match is weak. Clone sizes are given selectively: once, few, many, or a class where the clone is expanded.

>TRBV29-1|TRBJ2-5|-|once
TGCAGCGGGGGAGGGGGGGGCGATGAGCAGTACTTC
CSGGGGGDEQYF
>TRBV6-5|TRBJ1-5|-|-
TGTGCCAGCAGTGCAGGGGTAGTCCAGCCCCAGCATTTT
CASSAGVVQPQHF
>TRBV5-1|TRBJ1-5|-|-
TGCGCCAGCAGCGACGGGACACAGAGCAATCAGCCCCAGCATTTT
CASSDGTQSNQPQHF
>TRBV4-2|TRBJ2-5|TRBD2|-
TGTGCCAGCAGCCAAGATCCCGGGGGGGGTCCCAATGAGCAGTACTTC
CASSQDPGGGPNEQYF
>TRBV6-5|TRBJ1-2|-|-
TGTGCCAGCAGTTATAGGTACATGCAGGATGGCTACACCTTC
CASSYRYMQDGYTF
>TRBV28|TRBJ2-5|TRBD1|once
TGTGCCAGCACGAGGACAGGCTTGCAAGAGACCCAGTACTTC
CASTRTGLQETQYF
>TRBV7-2|TRBJ2-1|TRBD2|-
TGTGCCAGCAGCTTAGCGTTTAGGGGTTTACTAGCGGGGGGCCCCTACAATGAGCAGTTCTTC
CASSLAFRGLLAGGPYNEQFF
>TRBV4-1|TRBJ2-1|-|-
TGCGCCAGCAGCCCCCTGGGGCGCGGGGCCGGATACAATGAGCAGTTCTTC
CASSPLGRGAGYNEQFF
>TRBV28|TRBJ2-5|-|-
TGTGCCAGCAGTTCCCCTATCGGGCCACCCCAAGAGACCCAGTACTTC
CASSSPIGPPQETQYF
>TRBV10-3|TRBJ1-2|-|-
TGTGCCATCTCGGGCGGCAGGGAGGCAGAGGACTATGGCTACACCTTC
CAISGGREAEDYGYTF
>TRBV7-2|TRBJ2-3|TRBD2|-
TGTGCCAGCAGCTCTGGGGGAGGGATACGACCAGATACGCAGTATTTT
CASSSGGGIRPDTQYF
>TRBV6-2/TRBV6-3|TRBJ2-3|TRBD2|few
TGTGCCAGCAGCCATGGACTAGCGGCTTACACAGATACGCAGTATTTT
CASSHGLAAYTDTQYF
>TRBV20-1|TRBJ2-5|TRBD1|-
TGCAGGATCGTGACAGGGGACAATGAGCAGTACTTC
CRIVTGDNEQYF
>TRBV6-2/TRBV6-3|TRBJ1-1|-|once
TGTGCCAGCAGTTACATTACTGAAGCTTTCTTT
CASSYITEAFF
>TRBV4-1|TRBJ2-3|TRBD2|-
TGCGCCAGCAGCCATGGGCGGGAGTTCCGCACAGATACGCAGTATTTT
CASSHGREFRTDTQYF
>TRBV20-1|TRBJ2-4|-|-
TGCAGTGCTATCGACCTCGGACCCATTCAGTACTTC
CSAIDLGPIQYF